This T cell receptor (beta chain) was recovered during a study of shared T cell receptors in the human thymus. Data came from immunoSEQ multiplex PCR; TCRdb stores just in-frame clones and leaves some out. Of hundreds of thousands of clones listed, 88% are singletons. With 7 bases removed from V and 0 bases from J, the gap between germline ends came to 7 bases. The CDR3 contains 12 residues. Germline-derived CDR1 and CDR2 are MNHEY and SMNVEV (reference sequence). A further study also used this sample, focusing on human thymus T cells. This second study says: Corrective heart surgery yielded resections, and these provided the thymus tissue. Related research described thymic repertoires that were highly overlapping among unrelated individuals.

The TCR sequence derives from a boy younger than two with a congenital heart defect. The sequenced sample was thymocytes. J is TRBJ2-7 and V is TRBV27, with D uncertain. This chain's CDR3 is CASKTDSYEQYF. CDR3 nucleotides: TGTGCCAGCAAAACAGACTCCTACGAGCAGTACTTC.